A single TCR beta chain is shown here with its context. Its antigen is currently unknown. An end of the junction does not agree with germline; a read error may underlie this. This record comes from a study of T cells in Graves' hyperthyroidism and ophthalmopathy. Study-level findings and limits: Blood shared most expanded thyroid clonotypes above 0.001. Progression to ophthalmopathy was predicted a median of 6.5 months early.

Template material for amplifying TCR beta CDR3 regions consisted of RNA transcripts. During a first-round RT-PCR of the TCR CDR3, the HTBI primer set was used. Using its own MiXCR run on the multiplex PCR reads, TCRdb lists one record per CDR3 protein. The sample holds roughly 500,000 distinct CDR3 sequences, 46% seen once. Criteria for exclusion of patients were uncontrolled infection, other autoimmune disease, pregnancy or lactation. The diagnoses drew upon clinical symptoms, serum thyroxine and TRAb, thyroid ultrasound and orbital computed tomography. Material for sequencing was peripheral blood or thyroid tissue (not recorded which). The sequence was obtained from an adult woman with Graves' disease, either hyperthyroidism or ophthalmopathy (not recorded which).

The CDR3 protein is CAISESYSQIF. CDR3 bases: TGTGCCATCAGTGAGTCGTACAGCCAAATTTTC. The V gene is TRBV10-3, the J gene TRBJ2-7; D gene unclear. Germline V gene sequence: CDR1 ENHRY, CDR2 SYGVKD. The CDR3 is made up of 11 amino acids.